The T cell receptor beta chain described here comes from a study of breast tumors, draining lymph nodes, adjacent tissues. General observations from the study: Data fit most tumor T cells coming from lymph node, expanding in tumor. Tumors had less TCR diversity than lymph nodes, more than nontumor tissue. That most tumor T cells come from lymph nodes remained unproven. Luminal-like breast cancer showed significantly greater tumor-nontumor repertoire similarity than basal-like breast cancer did.

Breast cancer patients provided tissue from their axillary draining lymph nodes. TCRdb redid the calling of the multiplex PCR reads with MiXCR, one entry per CDR3 protein. The sample carries 160,000 or so distinct CDR3 sequences, 25% to 40% recorded once. As to this clonotype: The antigen is undetermined. A much larger clonotype is one base distant, so this may be a read error.

The receptor was isolated from a female donor with breast cancer. Some clones in this sample may be carry-over from other donors' samples. Sequenced input: axillary lymph node tissue.

CDR3: CASSSTLSPLLF. CDR3 DNA sequence: TGTGCCAGCAGCTCAACATTATCACCCCTCCTCTTT. The gene calls are TRBV28 and TRBJ1-6, with D uncertain. The CDR3 is 12 residues long. CDR1 is MDHEN, CDR2 SYDVKM, per germline.